The clone carrying this T cell receptor (beta chain) was observed many times. The sample originates from a study of early T cells in non-severe SARS-CoV-2 infection. Whole-study context: It was bulk RNA from unsorted whole blood that was sequenced, and the chains were unpaired.

Individual cDNA molecules were tagged with unique molecular identifiers, the study reported. TCRdb re-analysed the 5' RACE reads in MiXCR, keeping a single row per CDR3 protein. In the table there are 70,000 to 85,000 distinct CDR3 sequences, about 13% of which are singletons. The CDR3 is made up of 15 amino acids. Trimming removed 6 bases from V and 15 bases from J, with 24 bases in between. Looked up from germline, CDR1 is SGHAT and CDR2 is FQDESV (reference sequence). Sample: whole blood. This receptor was identified in an adult who was a healthcare worker with PCR-confirmed SARS-CoV-2 infection or an uninfected control (not recorded which). The chain joins TRBV11-1 to TRBJ1-6, with D perhaps matching TRBD1 (5 bases). The CDR3 sequence is CASRRQKPHLVRLHF. For the CDR3, the DNA is TGTGCCAGCAGGCGACAGAAACCTCACCTGGTACGCCTCCACTTT.